This T cell receptor (beta chain) was observed in a study of blood T cell repertoires in COVID-19 (dated by TCRdb to the early 2020s). About the study as a whole: Samples covering the acute and convalescent phases of COVID-19 were provided by collaborators in the United States, Italy and Spain. Subjects who had been exposed to COVID-19, were actively infected with it, or had recovered from it provided the deeply sampled blood TCRbeta repertoires that made up the dataset. A freely available public database, intended as a resource for researchers studying the immune response to SARS-CoV-2, is where the repertoires were released. The material from the prospective study consisted of cDNA or gDNA derived from T cells, B-cell-depleted T cells, or PBMCs. Samples came from the ongoing ImmuneRACE study (first 160 participants) plus 1,254 subjects from 6 global collaborators. A de-identified subject ID, COVID-19 status, age in years and sex were almost always included in the sample metadata. Where available, HLA class I and class II types were obtained from metadata supplied by the sample provider rather than from assay-based typing.

This clone was observed once. Which antigen it targets is not known. No base qualities exist here, and no much larger clone lies one base off it. Each collaborating institution followed its own protocols to collect whole blood in K2EDTA tubes. Collaborator samples were shipped for TCRbeta analysis as frozen whole blood, isolated PBMCs, or DNA extracted from either sample type. The germline V gene gives CDR1 as MNHEY and CDR2 as SVGAGI. The CDR3, from cysteine to phenylalanine, totals 14 residues. The retained sequence is limited to the CDR3, 42 bases, with the frame set at the first base. Trimming at the junction amounts to 6 bases on V and 6 bases on J, and the germline ends lie 15 bases apart. TCRbeta CDR3 regions were amplified from genomic DNA by means of the immunoSEQ Assay, a bias-controlled multiplex PCR. The study's processing was this. The number of nucleated cells in each sample was estimated by amplification of reference gene primers within the assay. To quantify the absolute abundance of each unique TCRbeta CDR3 rearrangement, sequence reads were collapsed and filtered. Productive Simpson clonality was computed per sample as the square root of Simpson's diversity index over productive rearrangements. In TCRdb, the immuneACCESS table is reduced to in-frame sequences with V and J assigned. These tables do not hold every clone; where another copy was compared, an unresolved V gene accounts for under half, and the others remain unexplained. The V and J calls and clone size were taken over from that table, and D and trimming were inferred from the DNA. The sample table lists under 150,000 clones, about 85% of them with a count of one. The top ten clones comprise about 13% of the sample.

Study-wide conclusions, independent of this receptor: The amount of clinical and demographic metadata varied by source and participant and was provided uncurated.

The chain is encoded by TRBV6-5 joined to TRBJ2-1; TRBD1 is a possible D gene, resting on 6 matching bases. This receptor was identified in a human donor in a cohort sampled during active COVID-19. The specimen sequenced was peripheral blood. The nucleotides are TGTGCCAGCAGCAGGGACACCCCTACCAATGAGCAGTTCTTC. This sequence encodes CASSRDTPTNEQFF.